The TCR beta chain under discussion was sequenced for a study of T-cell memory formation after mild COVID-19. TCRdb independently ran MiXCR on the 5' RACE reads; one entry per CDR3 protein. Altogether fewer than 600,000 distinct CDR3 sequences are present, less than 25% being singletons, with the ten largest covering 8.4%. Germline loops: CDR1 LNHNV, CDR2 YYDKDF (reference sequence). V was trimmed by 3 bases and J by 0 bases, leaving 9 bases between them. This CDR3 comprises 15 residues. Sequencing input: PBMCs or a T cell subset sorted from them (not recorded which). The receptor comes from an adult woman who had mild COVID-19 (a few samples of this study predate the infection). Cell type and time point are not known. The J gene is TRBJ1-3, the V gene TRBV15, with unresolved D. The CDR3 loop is CATSRRHYSGNTIYF. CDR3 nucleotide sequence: TGTGCCACCAGCAGGAGACACTACTCTGGAAACACCATATATTTT.